This T cell receptor (beta chain) was recovered during a study of OX40 agonist ivuxolimab in advanced cancers. As for the study in general: Patients undergoing dose escalation presented with hepatocellular carcinoma, melanoma, renal cell or head and neck cancer. General study findings and limits: In the 0.1 to 3.0 mg/kg range, CD4+ and CD8+ blood T cells had expanded clonally by week 6. Among the nonresponders, some also had low normalized T-cell clonal expansion.

V lost 3 bases, J lost 7 bases, and 18 bases lay in between. The CDR3 consists of 15 residues. Germline loops: CDR1 PRHDT, CDR2 FYEKMQ (reference sequence). Autoimmune disease history or systemic immunosuppression excluded patients. Turning to this clone: As yet, its antigen is unknown.

TCRdb's table, derived via immunoSEQ multiplex PCR, lists solely in-frame clones and lacks some. The table lists about 15,000 clones, approximately 94% of them singletons, with 22% in the top ten. The clonotype originates from an adult with an advanced solid tumor such as melanoma, head and neck, liver or kidney cancer. V and J are TRBV13 and TRBJ1-2; D is uncertain. The starting material was CD4+ or CD8+ T cells sorted from blood, obtained in a trial of the OX40 agonist ivuxolimab. CDR3 nucleotide sequence: TGTGCCAGCAGCTTGGGTGAAGGTGGCCGCGGTGGCTACACCTTC. Translating it yields CASSLGEGGRGGYTF.